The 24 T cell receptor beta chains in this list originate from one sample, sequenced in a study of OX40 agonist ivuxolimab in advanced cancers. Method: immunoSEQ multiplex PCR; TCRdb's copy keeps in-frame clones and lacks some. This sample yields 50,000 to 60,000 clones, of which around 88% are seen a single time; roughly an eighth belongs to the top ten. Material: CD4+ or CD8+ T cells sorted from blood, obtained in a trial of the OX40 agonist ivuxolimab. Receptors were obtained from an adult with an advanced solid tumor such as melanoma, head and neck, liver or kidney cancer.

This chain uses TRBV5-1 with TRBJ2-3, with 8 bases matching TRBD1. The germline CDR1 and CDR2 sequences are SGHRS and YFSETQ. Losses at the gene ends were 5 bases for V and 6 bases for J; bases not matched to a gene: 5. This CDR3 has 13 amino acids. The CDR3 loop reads CASRSGGPDTQYF. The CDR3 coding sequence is TGCGCCAGCAGGTCAGGGGGCCCGGATACGCAGTATTTT.

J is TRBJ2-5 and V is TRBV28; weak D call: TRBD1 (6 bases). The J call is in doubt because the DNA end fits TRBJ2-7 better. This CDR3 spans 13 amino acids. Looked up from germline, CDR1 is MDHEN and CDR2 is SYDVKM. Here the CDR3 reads CASRSAGVYEQYF. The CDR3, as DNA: TGTGCCAGCAGGTCGGCAGGGGTTTACGAGCAGTACTTC.

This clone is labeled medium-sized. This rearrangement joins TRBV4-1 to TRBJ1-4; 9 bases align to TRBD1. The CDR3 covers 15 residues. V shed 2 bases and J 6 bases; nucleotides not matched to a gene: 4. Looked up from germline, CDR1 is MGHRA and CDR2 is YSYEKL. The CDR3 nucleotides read TGCGCCAGCAGCCAACCCGGGACAGGGCATGAAAAACTGTTTTTT. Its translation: CASSQPGTGHEKLFF.

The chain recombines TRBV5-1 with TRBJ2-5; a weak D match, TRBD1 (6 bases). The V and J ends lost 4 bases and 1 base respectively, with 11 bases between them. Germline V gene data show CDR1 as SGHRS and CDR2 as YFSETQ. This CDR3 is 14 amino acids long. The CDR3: CASSAGQLQETQYF. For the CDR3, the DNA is TGCGCCAGCAGCGCTGGACAGCTCCAAGAGACCCAGTACTTC.

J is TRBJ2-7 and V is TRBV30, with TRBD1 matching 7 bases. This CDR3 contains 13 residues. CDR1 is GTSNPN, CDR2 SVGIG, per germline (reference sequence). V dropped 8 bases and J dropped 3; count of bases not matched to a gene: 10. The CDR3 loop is CAGLRTGHYEQYF. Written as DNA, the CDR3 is TGTGCCGGACTGCGGACAGGCCACTACGAGCAGTACTTC.

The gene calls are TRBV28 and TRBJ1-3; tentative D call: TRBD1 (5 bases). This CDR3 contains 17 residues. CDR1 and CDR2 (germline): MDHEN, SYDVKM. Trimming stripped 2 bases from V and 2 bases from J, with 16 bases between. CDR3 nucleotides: TGTGCCAGCAGTTTACCCAGGGTTTTCCAAACTGGAAACACCATATATTTT. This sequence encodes CASSLPRVFQTGNTIYF. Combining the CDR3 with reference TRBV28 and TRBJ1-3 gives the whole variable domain DVKVTQSSRYLVKRTGEKVFLECVQDMDHENMFWYRQDPGLGLRLIYFSYDVKMKEKGDIPEGYSVSREKKERFSLILESASTNQTSMYLCASSLPRVFQTGNTIYFGEGSWLTVV.

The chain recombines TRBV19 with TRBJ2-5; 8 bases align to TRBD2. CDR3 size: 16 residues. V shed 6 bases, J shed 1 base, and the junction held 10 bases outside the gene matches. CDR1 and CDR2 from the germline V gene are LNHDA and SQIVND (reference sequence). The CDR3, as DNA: TGTGCCAGTAGCCGCTCAGCGGGAGTCCTCCAAGAGACCCAGTACTTC. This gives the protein CASSRSAGVLQETQYF.

CDR3 DNA: TGTGCCAGCAGTCCCACAGATTTCCATTATTCGGGGACAGGGGGCCGAAGAACCCCCTATGGCTACACCTTC. This translates into CASSPTDFHYSGTGGRRTPYGYTF. J is TRBJ1-2 and V is TRBV28; 12 bases agree with TRBD1. The CDR3 sequence is 24 residues long. V lost 5 bases and J lost 4; bases outside the gene matches: 32. The V gene's germline CDR1 is MDHEN and CDR2 SYDVKM.

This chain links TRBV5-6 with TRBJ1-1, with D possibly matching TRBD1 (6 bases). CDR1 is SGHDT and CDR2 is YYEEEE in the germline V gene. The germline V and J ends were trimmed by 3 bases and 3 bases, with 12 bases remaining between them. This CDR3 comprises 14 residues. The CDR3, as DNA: TGTGCCAGCAGCTCCGGACAGCCGTACACTGAAGCTTTCTTT. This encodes CASSSGQPYTEAFF.

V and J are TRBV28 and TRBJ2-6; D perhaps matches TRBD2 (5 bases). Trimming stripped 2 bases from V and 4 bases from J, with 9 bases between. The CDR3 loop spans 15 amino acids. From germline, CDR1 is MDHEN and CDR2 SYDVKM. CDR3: CASSLGGTGANVLTF. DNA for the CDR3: TGTGCCAGCAGTTTAGGAGGAACCGGGGCCAACGTCCTGACTTTC.

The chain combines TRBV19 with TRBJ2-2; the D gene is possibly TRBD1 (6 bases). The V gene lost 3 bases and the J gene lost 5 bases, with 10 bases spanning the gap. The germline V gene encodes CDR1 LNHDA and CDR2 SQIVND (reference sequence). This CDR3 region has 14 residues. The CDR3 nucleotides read TGTGCCAGTAGTATCAGGGGCATAACCGGGGAGCTGTTTTTT. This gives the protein CASSIRGITGELFF.

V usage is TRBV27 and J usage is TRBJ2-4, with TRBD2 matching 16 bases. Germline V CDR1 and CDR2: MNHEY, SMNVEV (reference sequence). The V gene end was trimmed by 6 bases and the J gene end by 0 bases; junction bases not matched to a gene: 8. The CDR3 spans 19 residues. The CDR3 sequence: CASRPPGLAGGVAKNIQYF. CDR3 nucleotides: TGTGCCAGCAGACCCCCGGGACTAGCGGGAGGGGTAGCCAAAAACATTCAGTACTTC.

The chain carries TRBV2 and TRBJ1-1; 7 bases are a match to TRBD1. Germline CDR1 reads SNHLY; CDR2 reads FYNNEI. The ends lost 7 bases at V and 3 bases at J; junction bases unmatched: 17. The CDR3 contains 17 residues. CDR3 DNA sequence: TGTGCCAGCAATCCGCCTCTGAAGGGGGCCAGGTACACTGAAGCTTTCTTT. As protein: CASNPPLKGARYTEAFF.

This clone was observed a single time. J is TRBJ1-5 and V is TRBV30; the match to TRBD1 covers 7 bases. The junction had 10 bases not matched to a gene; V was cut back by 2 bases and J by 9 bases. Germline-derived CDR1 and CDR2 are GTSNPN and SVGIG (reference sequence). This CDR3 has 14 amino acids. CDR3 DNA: TGTGCCTGGAGTTGGGGACAGACGTCTGGGCCCCAGCATTTT. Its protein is CAWSWGQTSGPQHF. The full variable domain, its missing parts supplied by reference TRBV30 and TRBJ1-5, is SQTIHQWPATLVQPVGSPLSLECTVEGTSNPNLYWYRQAAGRGLQLLFYSVGIGQISSEVPQNLSASRPQDRQFILSSKKLLLSDSGFYLCAWSWGQTSGPQHFGDGTRLSIL.

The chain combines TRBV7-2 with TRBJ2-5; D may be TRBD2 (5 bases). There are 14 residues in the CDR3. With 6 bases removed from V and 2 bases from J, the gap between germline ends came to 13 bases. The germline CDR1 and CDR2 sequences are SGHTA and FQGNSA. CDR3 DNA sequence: TGTGCCAGCAGAGAGGGCATAGCACAAGAGACCCAGTACTTC. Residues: CASREGIAQETQYF.

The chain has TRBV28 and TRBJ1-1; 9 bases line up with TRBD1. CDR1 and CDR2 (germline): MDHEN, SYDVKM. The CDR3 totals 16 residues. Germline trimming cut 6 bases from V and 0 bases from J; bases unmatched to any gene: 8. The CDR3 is CASSRPGQGLNTEAFF. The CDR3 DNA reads TGTGCCAGCAGCCGACCGGGACAGGGTTTGAACACTGAAGCTTTCTTT.

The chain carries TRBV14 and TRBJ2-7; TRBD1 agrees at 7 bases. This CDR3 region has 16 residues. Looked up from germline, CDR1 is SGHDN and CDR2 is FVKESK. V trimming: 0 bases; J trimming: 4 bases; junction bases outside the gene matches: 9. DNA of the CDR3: TGTGCCAGCAGCCAAGATTTGTGGGGACAGACTTACGAGCAGTACTTC. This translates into CASSQDLWGQTYEQYF.

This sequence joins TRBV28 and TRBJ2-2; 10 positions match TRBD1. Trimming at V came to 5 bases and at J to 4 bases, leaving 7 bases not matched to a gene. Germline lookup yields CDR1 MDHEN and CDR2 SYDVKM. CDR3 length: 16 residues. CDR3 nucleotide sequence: TGTGCCAGCAGTCTCTCCGGGACAGGGGTCACCGGGGAGCTGTTTTTT. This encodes CASSLSGTGVTGELFF.

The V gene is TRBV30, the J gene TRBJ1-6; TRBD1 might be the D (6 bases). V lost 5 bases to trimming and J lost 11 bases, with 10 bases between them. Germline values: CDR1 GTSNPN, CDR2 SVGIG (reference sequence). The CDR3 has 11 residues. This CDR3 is CAWGDRPPLHF. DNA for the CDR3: TGTGCCTGGGGAGACAGGCCACCCCTCCACTTT.

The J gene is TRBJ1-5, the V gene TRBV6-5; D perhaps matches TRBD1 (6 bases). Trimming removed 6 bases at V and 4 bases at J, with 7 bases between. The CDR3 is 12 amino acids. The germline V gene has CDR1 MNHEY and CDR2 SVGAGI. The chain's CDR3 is CASRGGNQPQHF. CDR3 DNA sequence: TGTGCCAGCAGAGGGGGGAATCAGCCCCAGCATTTT.

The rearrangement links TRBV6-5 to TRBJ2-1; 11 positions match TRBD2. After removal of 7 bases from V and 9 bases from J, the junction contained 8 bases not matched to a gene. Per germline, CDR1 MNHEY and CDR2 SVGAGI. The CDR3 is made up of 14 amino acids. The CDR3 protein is CASTLAGGSFEQFF. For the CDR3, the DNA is TGTGCCAGCACCCTAGCGGGAGGATCTTTTGAGCAGTTCTTC.

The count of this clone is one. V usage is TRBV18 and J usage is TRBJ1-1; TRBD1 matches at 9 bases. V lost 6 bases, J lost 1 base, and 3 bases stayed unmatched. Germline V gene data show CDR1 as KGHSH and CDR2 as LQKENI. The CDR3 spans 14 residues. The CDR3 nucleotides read TGTGCCAGCTCCCCGACAGGGGGGAACACTGAAGCTTTCTTT. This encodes CASSPTGGNTEAFF.

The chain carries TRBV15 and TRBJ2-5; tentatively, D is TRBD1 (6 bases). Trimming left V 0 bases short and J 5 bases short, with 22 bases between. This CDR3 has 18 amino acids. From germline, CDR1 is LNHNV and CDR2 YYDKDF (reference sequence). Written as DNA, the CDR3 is TGTGCCACCAGCAGAGATTTAAGGCAGGGGACCGCCGCGGAGACCCAGTACTTC. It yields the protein CATSRDLRQGTAAETQYF. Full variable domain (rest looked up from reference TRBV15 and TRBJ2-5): DAMVIQNPRYQVTQFGKPVTLSCSQTLNHNVMYWYQQKSSQAPKLLFHYYDKDFNNEADTPDNFQSRRPNTSFCFLDIRSPGLGDTAMYLCATSRDLRQGTAAETQYFGPGTRLLVL.

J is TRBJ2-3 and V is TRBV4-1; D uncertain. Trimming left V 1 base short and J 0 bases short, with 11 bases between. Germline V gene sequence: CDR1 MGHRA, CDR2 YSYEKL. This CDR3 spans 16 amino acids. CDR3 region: CASSQGASRSTDTQYF. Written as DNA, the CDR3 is TGCGCCAGCAGCCAAGGGGCTTCGAGAAGCACAGATACGCAGTATTTT.